This T cell receptor beta chain came from a study of shared clonotypes between healthy human individuals. Study-wide results and limits: Despite large depth, sorted-subset datasets appeared incompletely sequenced.

Trimming shortened V by 4 bases and J by 2 bases, and 7 bases separated the two germline ends. The length of the CDR3 is 12 residues. CDR1 is GTSNPN and CDR2 is SVGIG in the germline V gene (reference sequence). In its sample, this clone was seen once. The antigen is not known. Distinct nucleotide sequences in the sample also encode this CDR3. Profiling relied on immunoSEQ multiplex PCR, and the TCRdb table lists in-frame clones only, not all of them. The sample carries around 2,000,000 clones, approximately 95% recorded once. The J gene is TRBJ2-3, the V gene TRBV30; D is undetermined. Sequencing input: naive CD4+ T cells sorted from blood. The sample's subset: CD45RA+ positively selected. The receptor's source is a man aged 18 to 29 in good health. Here the CDR3 reads CAWNRVTDTQYF. The CDR3 DNA reads TGTGCCTGGAATAGGGTCACAGATACGCAGTATTTT.